Here is one T cell receptor (beta chain) with its context. Antigen specificity is unknown. This sample was taken from a study of T cell responses to AZD1222 COVID-19 vaccine. Study details: Pooled samples include second doses given at about 4 or 12 weeks.

V was pared by 0 bases and J by 3 bases, with 9 bases between. From germline, CDR1 is SNHLY and CDR2 FYNNEI. The CDR3 runs 15 residues. Study-wide points: White British people made up most donors, females outnumbered males, and clonal diversity was possibly underestimated. Without day 14 samples, only post-peak T cell repertoires were studied.

Here immunoSEQ multiplex PCR was the method, and the copy in TCRdb shows in-frame clones only, minus some. The sample yields over 150,000 clones, over 85% seen once. This clonotype originated in an adult in good health. Sample: peripheral blood, taken on day 0 of AZD1222 vaccination. The gene calls are TRBV2 and TRBJ1-5, with unresolved D. CDR3 loop: CASSEALLLNQPQHF. As DNA, the CDR3 is TGTGCCAGCAGTGAAGCGCTCCTCCTCAATCAGCCCCAGCATTTT.